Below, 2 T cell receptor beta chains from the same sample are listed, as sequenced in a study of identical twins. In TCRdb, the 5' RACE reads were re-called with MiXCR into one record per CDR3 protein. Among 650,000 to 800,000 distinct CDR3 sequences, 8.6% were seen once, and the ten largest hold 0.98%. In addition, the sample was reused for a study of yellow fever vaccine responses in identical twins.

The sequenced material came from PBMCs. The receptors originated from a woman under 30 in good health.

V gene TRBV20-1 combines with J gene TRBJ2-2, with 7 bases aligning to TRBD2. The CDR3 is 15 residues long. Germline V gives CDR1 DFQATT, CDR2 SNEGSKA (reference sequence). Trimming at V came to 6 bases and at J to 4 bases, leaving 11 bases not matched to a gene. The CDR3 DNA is TGCAGTGCAACCCTGGCGGGAGTGAGCACCGGGGAGCTGTTTTTT. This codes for CSATLAGVSTGELFF.

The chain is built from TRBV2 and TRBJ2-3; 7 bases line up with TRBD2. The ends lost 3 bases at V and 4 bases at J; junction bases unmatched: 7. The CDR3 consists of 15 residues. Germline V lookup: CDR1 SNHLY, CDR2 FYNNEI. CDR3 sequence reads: CASSDPGLRADTQYF. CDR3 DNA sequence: TGTGCCAGCAGTGACCCGGGACTAAGGGCAGATACGCAGTATTTT. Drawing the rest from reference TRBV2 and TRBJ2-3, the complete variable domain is EPEVTQTPSHQVTQMGQEVILRCVPISNHLYFYWYRQILGQKVEFLVSFYNNEISEKSEIFDDQFSVERPDGSNFTLKIRSTKLEDSAMYFCASSDPGLRADTQYFGPGTRLTVL.